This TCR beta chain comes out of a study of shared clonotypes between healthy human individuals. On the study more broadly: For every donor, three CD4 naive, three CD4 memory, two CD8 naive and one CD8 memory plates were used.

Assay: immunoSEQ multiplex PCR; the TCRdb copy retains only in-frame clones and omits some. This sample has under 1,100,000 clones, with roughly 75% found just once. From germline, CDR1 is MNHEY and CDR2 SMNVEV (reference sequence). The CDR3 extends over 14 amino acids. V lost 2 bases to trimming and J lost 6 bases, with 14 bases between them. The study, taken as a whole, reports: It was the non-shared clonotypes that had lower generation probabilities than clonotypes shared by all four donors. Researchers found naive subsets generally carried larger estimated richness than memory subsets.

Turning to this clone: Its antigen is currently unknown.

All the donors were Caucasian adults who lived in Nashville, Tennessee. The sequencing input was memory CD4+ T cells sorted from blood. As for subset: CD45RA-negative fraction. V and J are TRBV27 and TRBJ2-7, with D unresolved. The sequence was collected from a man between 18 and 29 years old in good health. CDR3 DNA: TGTGCCAGCAGTTTAAATTCCCGGGTCTTCGAGCAGTACTTC. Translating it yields CASSLNSRVFEQYF.